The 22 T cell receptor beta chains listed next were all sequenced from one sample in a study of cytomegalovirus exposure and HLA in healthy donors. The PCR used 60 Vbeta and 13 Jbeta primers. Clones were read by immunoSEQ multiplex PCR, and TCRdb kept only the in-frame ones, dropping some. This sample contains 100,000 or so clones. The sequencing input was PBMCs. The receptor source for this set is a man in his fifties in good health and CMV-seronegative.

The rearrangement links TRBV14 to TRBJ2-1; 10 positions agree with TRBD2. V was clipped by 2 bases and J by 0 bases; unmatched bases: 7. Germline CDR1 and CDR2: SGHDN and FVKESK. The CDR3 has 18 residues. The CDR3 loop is CASSQSSGGRNSYNEQFF. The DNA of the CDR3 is TGTGCCAGCAGCCAATCTAGCGGGGGCCGTAACTCCTACAATGAGCAGTTCTTC.

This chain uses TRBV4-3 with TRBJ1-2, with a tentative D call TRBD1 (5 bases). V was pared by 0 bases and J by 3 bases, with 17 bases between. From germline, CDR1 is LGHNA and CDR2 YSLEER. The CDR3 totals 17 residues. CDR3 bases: TGCGCCAGCAGCCAAGATTTGGCCAGGGTGACGGACTATGGCTACACCTTC. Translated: CASSQDLARVTDYGYTF.

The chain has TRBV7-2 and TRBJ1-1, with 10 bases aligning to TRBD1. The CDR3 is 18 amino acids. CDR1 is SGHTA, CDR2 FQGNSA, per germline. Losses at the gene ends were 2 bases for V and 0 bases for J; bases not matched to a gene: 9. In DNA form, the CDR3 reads TGTGCCAGCAGCTTACCCGGGACAGGGGCTTACCTGAACACTGAAGCTTTCTTT. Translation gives CASSLPGTGAYLNTEAFF.

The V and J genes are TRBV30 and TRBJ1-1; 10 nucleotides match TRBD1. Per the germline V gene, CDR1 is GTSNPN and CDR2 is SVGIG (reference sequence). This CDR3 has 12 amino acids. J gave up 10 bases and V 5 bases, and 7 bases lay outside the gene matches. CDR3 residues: CAWVGTGALAFF. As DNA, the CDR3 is TGTGCCTGGGTCGGGACAGGGGCTCTAGCTTTCTTT.

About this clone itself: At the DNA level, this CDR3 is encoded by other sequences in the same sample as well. The CDR3 loop reads CASSPDRGSYEQYF. The DNA for the CDR3 is TGTGCCAGCAGCCCAGACAGGGGTTCGTACGAGCAGTACTTC. The V call is TRBV7-9, the J call TRBJ2-7; 8 bases align to TRBD1. The CDR3 is 14 residues long. CDR1 and CDR2 from the germline V gene are SEHNR and FQNEAQ (reference sequence). With V trimmed by 5 bases and J by 4 bases, 7 bases remained unmatched.

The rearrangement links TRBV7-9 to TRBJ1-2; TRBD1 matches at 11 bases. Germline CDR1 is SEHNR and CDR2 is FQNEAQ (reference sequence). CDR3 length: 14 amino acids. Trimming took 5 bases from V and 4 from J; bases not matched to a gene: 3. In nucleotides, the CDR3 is TGTGCCAGCAGCCACGGGACAGGGGGCTATGGCTACACCTTC. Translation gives CASSHGTGGYGYTF.

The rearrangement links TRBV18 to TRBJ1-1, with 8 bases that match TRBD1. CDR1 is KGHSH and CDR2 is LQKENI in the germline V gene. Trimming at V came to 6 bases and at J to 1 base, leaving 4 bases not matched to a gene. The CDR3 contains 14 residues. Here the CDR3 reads CASSLQGENTEAFF. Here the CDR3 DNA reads TGTGCCAGCTCCCTACAGGGGGAGAACACTGAAGCTTTCTTT.

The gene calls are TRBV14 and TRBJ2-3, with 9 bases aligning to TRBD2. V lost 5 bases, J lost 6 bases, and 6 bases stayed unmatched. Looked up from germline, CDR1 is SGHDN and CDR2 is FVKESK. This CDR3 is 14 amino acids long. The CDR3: CASSAQLAGDTQYF. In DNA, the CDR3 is TGTGCCAGCAGCGCACAACTAGCGGGCGATACGCAGTATTTT.

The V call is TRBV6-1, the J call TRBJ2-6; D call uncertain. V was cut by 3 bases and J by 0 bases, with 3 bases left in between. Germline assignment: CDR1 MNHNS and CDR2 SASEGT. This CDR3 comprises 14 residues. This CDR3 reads CASSESSGANVLTF. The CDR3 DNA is TGTGCCAGCAGTGAGAGCTCTGGGGCCAACGTCCTGACTTTC.

DNA for the CDR3: TGTGCCAGTGCGTCCTACGAGCAGTACTTC. Translated, it gives CASASYEQYF. The V and J genes are TRBV2 and TRBJ2-7; D uncertain. Germline assignment: CDR1 SNHLY and CDR2 FYNNEI. Trimming removed 9 bases from V and 1 base from J, with 4 bases in between. The CDR3 is made up of 10 amino acids.

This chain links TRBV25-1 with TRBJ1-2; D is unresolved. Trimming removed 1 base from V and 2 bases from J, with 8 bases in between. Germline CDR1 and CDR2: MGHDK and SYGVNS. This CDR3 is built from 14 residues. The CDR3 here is CASSESWENYGYTF. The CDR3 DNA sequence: TGTGCCAGCAGTGAATCTTGGGAGAACTATGGCTACACCTTC.

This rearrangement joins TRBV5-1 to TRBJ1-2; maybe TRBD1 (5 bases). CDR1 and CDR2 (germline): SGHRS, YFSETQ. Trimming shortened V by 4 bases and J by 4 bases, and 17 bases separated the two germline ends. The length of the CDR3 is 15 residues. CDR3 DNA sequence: TGCGCCAGCAGCATTCACGGGCAGGGTATCTATGGCTACACCTTC. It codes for CASSIHGQGIYGYTF. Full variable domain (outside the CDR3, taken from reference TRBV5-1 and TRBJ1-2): KAGVTQTPRYLIKTRGQQVTLSCSPISGHRSVSWYQQTPGQGLQFLFEYFSETQRNKGNFPGRFSGRQFSNSRSEMNVSTLELGDSALYLCASSIHGQGIYGYTFGSGTRLTVV.

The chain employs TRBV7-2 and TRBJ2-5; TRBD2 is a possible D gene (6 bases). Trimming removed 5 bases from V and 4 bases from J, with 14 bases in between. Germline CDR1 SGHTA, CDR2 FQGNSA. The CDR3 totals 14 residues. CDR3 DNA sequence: TGTGCCAGCAGCCCGGAACTAGCTATAGAGACCCAGTACTTC. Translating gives CASSPELAIETQYF.

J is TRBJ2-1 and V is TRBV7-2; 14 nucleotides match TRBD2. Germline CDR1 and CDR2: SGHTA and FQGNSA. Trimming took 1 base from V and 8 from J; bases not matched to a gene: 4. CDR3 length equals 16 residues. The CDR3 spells CASSLEGTSGRHEQFF. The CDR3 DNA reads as TGTGCCAGCAGCTTAGAGGGGACTAGCGGGAGACATGAGCAGTTCTTC.

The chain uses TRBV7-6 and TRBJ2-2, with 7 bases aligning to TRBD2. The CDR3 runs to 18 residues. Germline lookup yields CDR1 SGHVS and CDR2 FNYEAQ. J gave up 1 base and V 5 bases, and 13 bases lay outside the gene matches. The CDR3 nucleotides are TGTGCCAGCAGCAACAGTATTGGCCAGCGGGAGAACACCGGGGAGCTGTTTTTT. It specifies CASSNSIGQRENTGELFF. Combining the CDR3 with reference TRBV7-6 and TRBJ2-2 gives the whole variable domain GAGVSQSPRYKVTKRGQDVALRCDPISGHVSLYWYRQALGQGPEFLTYFNYEAQQDKSGLPNDRFSAERPEGSISTLTIQRTEQRDSAMYRCASSNSIGQRENTGELFFGEGSRLTVL.

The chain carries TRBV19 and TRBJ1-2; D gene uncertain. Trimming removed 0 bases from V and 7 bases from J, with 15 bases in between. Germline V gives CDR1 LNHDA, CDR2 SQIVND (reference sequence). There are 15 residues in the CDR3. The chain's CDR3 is CASSIDLETIAGYTF. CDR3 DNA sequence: TGTGCCAGTAGTATAGATCTCGAGACAATCGCTGGCTACACCTTC.

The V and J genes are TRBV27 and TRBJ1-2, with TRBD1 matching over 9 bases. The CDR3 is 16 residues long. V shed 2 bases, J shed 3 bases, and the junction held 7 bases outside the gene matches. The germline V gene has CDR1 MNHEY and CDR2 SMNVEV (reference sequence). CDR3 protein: CASSLGVGQGYYGYTF. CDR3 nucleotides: TGTGCCAGCAGTTTAGGCGTGGGACAGGGCTACTATGGCTACACCTTC.

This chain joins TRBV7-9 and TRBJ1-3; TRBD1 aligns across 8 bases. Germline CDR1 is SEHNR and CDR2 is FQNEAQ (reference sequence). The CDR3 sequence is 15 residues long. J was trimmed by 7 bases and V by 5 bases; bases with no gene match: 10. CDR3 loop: CASSQTGDYSNTIYF. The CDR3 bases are TGTGCCAGCAGCCAGACAGGGGATTATAGCAACACCATATATTTT. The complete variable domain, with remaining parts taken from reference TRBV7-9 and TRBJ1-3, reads DTGVSQNPRHKITKRGQNVTFRCDPISEHNRLYWYRQTLGQGPEFLTYFQNEAQLEKSRLLSDRFSAERPKGSFSTLEIQRTEQGDSAMYLCASSQTGDYSNTIYFGEGSWLTVV.

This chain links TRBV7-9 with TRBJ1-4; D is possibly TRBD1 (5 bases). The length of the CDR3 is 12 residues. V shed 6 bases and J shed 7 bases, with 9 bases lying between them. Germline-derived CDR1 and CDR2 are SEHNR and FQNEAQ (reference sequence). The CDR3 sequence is CASSQGFEKLFF. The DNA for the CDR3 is TGTGCCAGCAGTCAGGGTTTTGAAAAACTGTTTTTT.

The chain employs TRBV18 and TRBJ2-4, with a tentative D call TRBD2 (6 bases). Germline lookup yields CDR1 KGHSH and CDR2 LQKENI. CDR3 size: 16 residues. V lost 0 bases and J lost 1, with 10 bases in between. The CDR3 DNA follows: TGTGCCAGCTCACCACCCGGAGGGGTGGCCAAAAACATTCAGTACTTC. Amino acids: CASSPPGGVAKNIQYF.

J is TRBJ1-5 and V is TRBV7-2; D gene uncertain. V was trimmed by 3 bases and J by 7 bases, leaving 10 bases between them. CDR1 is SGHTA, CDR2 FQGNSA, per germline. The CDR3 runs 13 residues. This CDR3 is CASSFGRIQPQHF. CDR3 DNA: TGTGCCAGCAGCTTCGGGAGAATCCAGCCCCAGCATTTT.

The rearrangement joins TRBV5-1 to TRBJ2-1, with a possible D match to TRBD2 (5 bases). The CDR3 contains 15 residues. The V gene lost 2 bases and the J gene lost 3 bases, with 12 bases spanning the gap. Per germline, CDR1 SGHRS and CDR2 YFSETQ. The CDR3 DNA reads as TGCGCCAGCAGCTTCACCAGTGGGAGCTACAATGAGCAGTTCTTC. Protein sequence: CASSFTSGSYNEQFF.